This T cell receptor (beta chain) was recovered during a study of blood T cell repertoires in COVID-19. Study as a whole: Sources were T cells, B-cell-depleted T cells, or PBMCs; the material itself was cDNA or gDNA.

In the original analysis: Estimation of nucleated cell counts was performed using reference gene primer amplification. The method was immunoSEQ multiplex PCR; TCRdb's version includes in-frame clones alone and lacks a portion of them. V, J and clone size were drawn from that table, and D and trimming were deduced from the DNA. Among more than 9,500 clones, roughly 82% were seen once, and the ten largest hold less than 5%. The CDR3 length is 18 residues. This TCR derives from a woman aged 55-75 years with acute or convalescent COVID-19. The chain is built from TRBV1 and TRBJ2-7; the table's D gene call, TRBD1, was not cross checked with the DNA. TRBV1 is described as a pseudogene. Sequencing used peripheral blood. The DNA for the CDR3 is TGCACCAGCAGAAAAACAAAAGGCGAGGGGGTTCGGTCCTACGAGCAGTACTTC. This codes for CTSRKTKGEGVRSYEQYF.